This T cell receptor beta chain was captured in a study of blood T cell repertoires in COVID-19. Study-wide background: Italy, Spain and the United States were the sources of the convalescent and acute COVID-19 samples.

TCRdb keeps only in-frame clones here, not all; method: immunoSEQ multiplex PCR. The sample yields approximately 440,000 clones, about 90% seen once. This clone was counted a single time. Each participant's cohort was designated according to participant-reported clinical history. Among Cohort 3 donors, those recovered had two negative PCRs, clearance, or symptom resolution. Germline CDR1 reads KGHSH; CDR2 reads LQKENI. V was cut by 3 bases and J by 2 bases, with 11 bases left in between. The CDR3 length is 14 residues. The material sequenced was PBMCs or T cells enriched from blood (not recorded which). This sequence originates from a man between 18 and 29 years old who had recovered from COVID-19. V and J are TRBV18 and TRBJ2-7; maybe TRBD2 (5 bases). CDR3 residues: CASSPRADPYEQYF. The CDR3 DNA sequence: TGTGCCAGCTCACCGAGGGCCGATCCCTACGAGCAGTACTTC.